This T cell receptor beta chain was sequenced in a study of cytomegalovirus exposure and HLA in healthy donors (dated 2017 in TCRdb). Concerning the study at large: The 500 to 700 repertoires of the first cohort and the roughly 120 validation repertoires were produced on the same platform, according to a later analysis. The aim of the study was to test whether cataloging public T cell receptors could identify signatures of past pathogen exposure. Besides the first cohort of around 670 subjects, a separate validation cohort made up of over 100 different subjects was used. To predict cytomegalovirus infection status, the study combined high-throughput TCR immunosequencing, statistical association of individual TCRs with disease status, and machine learning. General study outcomes and caveats: While some public TCRs were present in many individuals, most TCR sequences turned up only very rarely across donors. In both the original and validation cohorts, the classifier was reported to diagnose cytomegalovirus status with high specificity and sensitivity. Of the cluster scores, about 94% were above 0 in a later analysis, which found that TCRs clustered in the first cohort also tended to co-occur in the approximately 120 validation repertoires. The authors suggested that the approach could potentially be extended to other disease states and immunological phenotypes. In vitro tests confirmed that a few of the cytomegalovirus-associated TCR beta chains recognize cytomegalovirus antigens. A total of roughly 160 TCR beta chains were listed by the study as associated with cytomegalovirus. All 120 or so repertoires were used to score co-occurrence in the validation cohort in a later analysis, because that analysis had no HLA typing for the cohort.

Deletion took 2 bases off V and 2 bases off J, with a span of 13 bases between the germline ends. Its CDR3 holds 15 amino acids, cysteine through phenylalanine. Here the CDR3 DNA is all that survives: 45 bases in frame from base 1. CDR1 and CDR2, per the germline V gene, are MNHEY and SVGAGI. As concerns this clone: Its antigen is currently not known. No much larger clone exists at a distance of one base, and base qualities are not known.

The donors were included in the validation cohort of 120 subjects, a group kept apart from the approximately 690-subject first cohort. Receptor libraries were prepared by the immunoSEQ multiplex PCR assay. The published analysis was carried out like this. A statistical classification framework was developed to diagnose cytomegalovirus status using the catalog of TCR beta chain sequences. TCRdb retrieved this table from immuneACCESS and kept in-frame rearrangements only. Not all clones are present; in checked studies, unresolved V genes account for under half, and no reason is known for the remainder. V, J and clone size were drawn from that table, and D and trimming were deduced from the DNA. This sample holds about 98,000 clones; approximately 90% were observed only once. The ten largest clones add up to about 4% of the sample.

This TCR was sampled from a woman in her twenties or thirties in good health and CMV-seronegative. Here the chain combines TRBV6-5 and TRBJ2-7; the D region possibly corresponds to TRBD1 (7 bases align). Sequencing was carried out using PBMCs. The CDR3 corresponds to CASSYGGGDPYEQYF. The DNA sequence reads TGTGCCAGCAGTTACGGAGGGGGCGATCCCTACGAGCAGTACTTC.